This passage covers 2 T cell receptor beta chains from one sample sequenced in a study of identical twins. Each CDR3 protein is one row after TCRdb ran MiXCR on the 5' RACE reads. The table lists about 900,000 distinct CDR3 sequences, around an eighth of them singletons. The sample was also linked to a second study, of yellow fever vaccine responses in identical twins.

Sequencing was carried out using PBMCs. The receptors shown here come from a young woman in good health.

This clonotype was seen a few times. The chain couples TRBV4-2 to TRBJ2-5; 8 positions match TRBD1. J lost 5 bases, V lost 0 bases, and 2 bases had no gene match. The CDR3 extends over 14 amino acids. Per the germline V gene, CDR1 is LGHNA and CDR2 is YNFKEQ. The CDR3 protein is CASSQEGQGETQYF. The CDR3 bases are TGTGCCAGCAGCCAAGAAGGACAGGGTGAGACCCAGTACTTC.

For the CDR3, the DNA is TGTGCCAGCAGACGGACGGCCGATAGCAATCAGCCCCAGCATTTT. It specifies CASRRTADSNQPQHF. The chain is built from TRBV6-1 and TRBJ1-5; D is ambiguous. This CDR3 is 15 amino acids long. Germline V lookup: CDR1 MNHNS, CDR2 SASEGT. Between the trimmed V and J ends, which lost 6 bases and 0 bases, there was a span of 12 bases.